This entry describes one T cell receptor (beta chain). What it recognizes is unknown. Positively selected for CCR7, the CD45RO-negative cells used as naive CD8 cells excluded terminally differentiated effector memory CD45RA+ cells. The sample belongs to a study of shared clonotypes between healthy human individuals. Overall study results and limits: Limitation of the genetic and exposure-history diversity represented came from the few donors. Sampling involved blood alone; tissue repertoires likely differ.

Produced via immunoSEQ multiplex PCR; TCRdb's table is partial and in-frame only. The table has millions of clones, about 95% seen once. Germline values: CDR1 MNHEY, CDR2 SVGAGI. The CDR3 runs to 13 residues. Trimming pared 2 bases from V and 8 bases from J, leaving 12 bases between. The sequenced material came from naive CD8+ T cells sorted from blood. This sequence was found in a man between 18 and 29 years old in good health. The V call is TRBV6-5, the J call TRBJ1-2; D is perhaps TRBD1 (6 bases). As DNA, the CDR3 is TGTGCCAGCAGTTACCCGGGGGGCCAGGGCTACACCTTC. This codes for CASSYPGGQGYTF.